This T cell receptor (beta chain) was sequenced in a study of blood T cell repertoires in COVID-19. TCRdb's table, derived via immunoSEQ multiplex PCR, lists solely in-frame clones and lacks some. The table has about 27,000 clones, about 80% seen once; the top ten hold over 25%. Deletions cut 5 bases from V and 4 bases from J, with 14 bases between. In germline, CDR1 is MDHEN, CDR2 SYDVKM. There are 14 residues in the CDR3. The receptor was derived from a man aged 70 or older with active COVID-19. Sequencing was performed on peripheral blood. J is TRBJ1-2 and V is TRBV28, with D possibly matching TRBD1 (5 bases). CDR3 protein: CASSTQGHLYGYTF. DNA for the CDR3: TGTGCCAGCAGTACCCAGGGCCACCTCTATGGCTACACCTTC.